This is a list of T cell receptor beta chains from one sample in a study of OX40 agonist ivuxolimab in advanced cancers. Assay used: immunoSEQ multiplex PCR; TCRdb lists only in-frame clones, some missing. The data hold tens of thousands of clones, with 84% observed a single time. Here the sequenced sample was CD4+ or CD8+ T cells sorted from blood, taken in a trial of the OX40 agonist ivuxolimab. The receptors were sampled from an adult with an advanced solid tumor such as melanoma, head and neck, liver or kidney cancer. Both conserved end residues are part of each CDR3. Each record gives: clone size, J gene, D gene, V gene, CDR3 DNA, CDR3 protein. A D gene is named only where the DNA matches it firmly. The size field is filled for only some rows; it gives once, few, many or a size class.

size: .
J: TRBJ2-5
D: TRBD1
V: TRBV28
DNA: TGTGCCAGCACCGCCGGGACAGGGGTATCAGAGACCCAGTACTTC
CDR3: CASTAGTGVSETQYF

size: .
J: TRBJ2-7
D: .
V: TRBV7-6
DNA: TGTGCCAGCAGCTTAGGGGCTTCCGGGTTGTCTTACGAGCAGTACTTC
CDR3: CASSLGASGLSYEQYF

size: .
J: TRBJ2-1
D: TRBD2
V: TRBV7-2
DNA: TGTGCCAGCAGCTCTAGCGGGGGGGCGGGAAATGAGCAGTTCTTC
CDR3: CASSSSGGAGNEQFF

size: .
J: TRBJ2-5
D: TRBD1
V: TRBV6-5
DNA: TGTGCCAGCAGTTGGGACAGGGGAATGGAGACCCAGTACTTC
CDR3: CASSWDRGMETQYF

size: .
J: TRBJ1-6
D: .
V: TRBV19
DNA: TGTGCCAGTAGTATAGATCGGCTGTTTAATTCACCCCTCCACTTT
CDR3: CASSIDRLFNSPLHF

size: .
J: TRBJ2-7
D: .
V: TRBV7-8
DNA: TGTGCCAGCAGCGTCGCGGAGGGCTACTACGAGCAGTACTTC
CDR3: CASSVAEGYYEQYF

size: once
J: TRBJ2-6
D: .
V: TRBV28
DNA: TGTGCCAGCAACCGAGGGGACCTCGCTGGGGCCAACGTCCTGACTTTC
CDR3: CASNRGDLAGANVLTF

size: .
J: TRBJ2-5
D: .
V: TRBV14
DNA: TGTGCCAGCAGCCAAGGACGATGGGAGACCCAGTACTTC
CDR3: CASSQGRWETQYF

size: .
J: TRBJ1-1
D: .
V: TRBV5-1
DNA: TGCGCCAGCAGCGGGTTTAACACTGAAGCTTTCTTT
CDR3: CASSGFNTEAFF

size: .
J: TRBJ2-7
D: TRBD2
V: TRBV2
DNA: TGTGCCAGCAGCCCGGGACTAGGGTTTTTCAGCGAGCAGTACTTC
CDR3: CASSPGLGFFSEQYF

size: .
J: TRBJ2-7
D: TRBD2
V: TRBV6-6
DNA: TGTGCCAGCAGTTTCGAACTAGCGGGAGTTGACGAGCAGTACTTC
CDR3: CASSFELAGVDEQYF

size: once
J: TRBJ2-1
D: .
V: TRBV5-1
DNA: TGCGCCAGCAGCTCCTTGGGTGATGAGCAGTTCTTC
CDR3: CASSSLGDEQFF

size: .
J: TRBJ1-3
D: TRBD1
V: TRBV7-9
DNA: TGTGCCAGCAGCCCCAGCCCCTTCGACAGGGCGACTGGAAACACCATATATTTT
CDR3: CASSPSPFDRATGNTIYF

size: .
J: TRBJ2-5
D: TRBD1
V: TRBV10-3
DNA: TGTGCCATCAGTGAGTCGGGCAGGGGGGAGACCCAGTACTTC
CDR3: CAISESGRGETQYF

size: .
J: TRBJ2-7
D: .
V: TRBV30
DNA: TGTGCCTCAGTAGGACGGGGTTTTGGGCAGTACTTC
CDR3: CASVGRGFGQYF

size: .
J: TRBJ1-2
D: TRBD1
V: TRBV6-1
DNA: TGTGCCAGCAGTGAACGGGACAGGGATCTTCGCTATGGCTACACCTTC
CDR3: CASSERDRDLRYGYTF

size: .
J: TRBJ2-5
D: .
V: TRBV28
DNA: TGTGCCAGCAGTCCCTCCGACTTCCAAGAGACCCAGTACTTC
CDR3: CASSPSDFQETQYF

size: .
J: TRBJ1-1
D: TRBD1
V: TRBV28
DNA: TGTGCCAGCAGTCAGATCGGGACAGGGGCTGGGTGGGCTTTCTTT
CDR3: CASSQIGTGAGWAFF

size: .
J: TRBJ2-7
D: .
V: TRBV30
DNA: TGTGCCTGGAGGTCGACAGGCGGCTCCTACGAGCAGTACTTC
CDR3: CAWRSTGGSYEQYF

size: .
J: TRBJ2-7
D: .
V: TRBV28
DNA: TGTGCCAGCAGTTTAGAGTCAGACTACGAGCAGTACTTC
CDR3: CASSLESDYEQYF

size: .
J: TRBJ2-5
D: TRBD1
V: TRBV28
DNA: TGTGCCAGCAGTCTTTCCGGGACAGGGTGGGGGGAGACCCAGTACTTC
CDR3: CASSLSGTGWGETQYF

size: few
J: TRBJ1-5
D: .
V: TRBV7-5
DNA: TGTGCCAGAAGTACCTTTACCTCGGTAGGCAATCAGCCCCAGCATTTT
CDR3: CARSTFTSVGNQPQHF

size: .
J: TRBJ1-1
D: .
V: TRBV18
DNA: TGTGCCAGCTCACTAGGAGAAGGGGTGCTGGCCACTGAAGCTTTCTTT
CDR3: CASSLGEGVLATEAFF

size: .
J: TRBJ2-3
D: TRBD2
V: TRBV7-9
DNA: TGTGCCAGCATTGCCAGCGGGGGAGATACGCAGTATTTT
CDR3: CASIASGGDTQYF

size: .
J: TRBJ2-5
D: .
V: TRBV2
DNA: TGTGCCAGCAGTGAAGAGGGGTGGGAGACCCAGTACTTC
CDR3: CASSEEGWETQYF

size: .
J: TRBJ2-5
D: .
V: TRBV6-6
DNA: TGTGCCAGCTCAAACCCCCAAGGGCAGGGGAGCGAGACCCAGTACTTC
CDR3: CASSNPQGQGSETQYF

size: .
J: TRBJ2-7
D: TRBD2
V: TRBV6-5
DNA: TGTGCCAGCAGTTTCCACTGGGGGGGATACGAGCAGTACTTC
CDR3: CASSFHWGGYEQYF

size: .
J: TRBJ2-2
D: .
V: TRBV28
DNA: TGTGCCAGCAGTCGGGGGACCCGGAGGGACGGGGAGCTGTTTTTT
CDR3: CASSRGTRRDGELFF

size: .
J: TRBJ2-7
D: .
V: TRBV18
DNA: TGTGCCAGCTCCCCCGGGGCCTCCTACGAGCAGTACTTC
CDR3: CASSPGASYEQYF

size: once
J: TRBJ2-7
D: .
V: TRBV5-8
DNA: TGTGCCAGCAGCCAAAACGAGCAGTACTTC
CDR3: CASSQNEQYF

size: .
J: TRBJ2-2
D: TRBD2
V: TRBV5-1
DNA: TGCGCCAGCAGCTTATCTAGCGGGGGCACCGGGGAGCTGTTTTTT
CDR3: CASSLSSGGTGELFF

size: once
J: TRBJ2-3
D: .
V: TRBV4-1
DNA: TGCGCCAGCACGAGGGACGGCCTGGGCGGCACAGATACGCAGTATTTT
CDR3: CASTRDGLGGTDTQYF

size: .
J: TRBJ1-5
D: TRBD1
V: TRBV23-1
DNA: TGCGCCAGCAGTCCTCACGACAGGGGGGGGAATCAGCCCCAGCATTTT
CDR3: CASSPHDRGGNQPQHF

size: .
J: TRBJ2-6
D: .
V: TRBV30
DNA: TGTGCCTGCCCCCGAGGTGCCGGGGCCAACGTCCTGACTTTC
CDR3: CACPRGAGANVLTF

size: .
J: TRBJ1-2
D: .
V: TRBV5-4
DNA: TGTGCCAGCAGCTTGGATAACTATGGCTACACCTTC
CDR3: CASSLDNYGYTF

size: .
J: TRBJ1-4
D: .
V: TRBV28
DNA: TGTGCCAGCAGTTCGGGCGACAGTCTTCGGGAAAAACTGTTTTTT
CDR3: CASSSGDSLREKLFF

size: .
J: TRBJ2-1
D: TRBD2
V: TRBV18
DNA: TGTGCCAGCTCACCACGGACTAGCGGGGGGGCCACTGAGCAGTTCTTC
CDR3: CASSPRTSGGATEQFF

size: .
J: TRBJ2-7
D: TRBD2
V: TRBV4-1
DNA: TGCGCCAGCAGCCAGGGTCTAGCGGGAGGGTTCCGCGAGCAGTACTTC
CDR3: CASSQGLAGGFREQYF

size: .
J: TRBJ1-1
D: .
V: TRBV5-1
DNA: TGCGCCAGCAGCCCCGGGGCCGACAGCCTTACTGAAGCTTTCTTT
CDR3: CASSPGADSLTEAFF

size: .
J: TRBJ1-3
D: .
V: TRBV4-2
DNA: TGTGCCAGCAGCCAAGAGGGGTCTGGAAACACCATATATTTT
CDR3: CASSQEGSGNTIYF

size: .
J: TRBJ1-4
D: TRBD1
V: TRBV19
DNA: TGTGCCAGTAGGGACAGGGCGGGCACTAATGAAAAACTGTTTTTT
CDR3: CASRDRAGTNEKLFF